The clone carrying this TCR beta chain was observed at least ten times. These data are taken from a study of regulatory T cells in long-lasting Graves disease. Described time point: newly diagnosed GD, antithyroid drugs for less than 3 months. PBMC-extracted RNA yielded the TCR library. The CDR3 totals 14 residues. Germline values: CDR1 MDHEN, CDR2 SYDVKM. V trimming: 2 bases; J trimming: 4 bases; junction bases outside the gene matches: 1. Arm-PCR of CDR3 regions with iRepertoire HTBI primers generated TCR beta libraries. TCRdb recomputed calls from the multiplex PCR reads with MiXCR, one row per CDR3 protein. The table shows approximately 440,000 distinct CDR3 sequences, with around 15% occurring only once. These same data were also listed under a study on T cells in Graves' hyperthyroidism and ophthalmopathy.

The TCR sequence derives from a man aged 40-49 years with Graves disease. The rearrangement uses TRBV28 and TRBJ2-5, with 10 bases fitting TRBD2. The input for sequencing was peripheral blood mononuclear cells (PBMCs), taken at new diagnosis, from a patient treated with antithyroid drugs. The CDR3 sequence is CASSLLAGVETQYF. The CDR3 DNA reads as TGTGCCAGCAGTTTACTAGCGGGAGTAGAGACCCAGTACTTC.